The 20 T cell receptor beta chains given below trace back to one sample, sequenced in a study of memory CD4+ T cells and cytomegalovirus serostatus. The sort gate was single viable CD3+CD4+CD8-CD45RO+ cells for memory CD4+ T cells. Assay: immunoSEQ multiplex PCR; the TCRdb copy retains only in-frame clones and omits some. This table holds tens of thousands of clones, 82% found once. Sequenced: memory CD4+ T cells from blood. The receptors were sampled from an adult in good health and CMV-seronegative.

V usage is TRBV7-2 and J usage is TRBJ2-7; no definite D call. Trimming removed 1 base at V and 1 base at J, with 11 bases between. Germline assignment: CDR1 SGHTA and CDR2 FQGNSA. This CDR3 region has 15 residues. This CDR3 is CASSLGGSRSYEQYF. In DNA, the CDR3 is TGTGCCAGCAGCTTAGGTGGGTCAAGGTCCTACGAGCAGTACTTC.

The chain carries TRBV28 and TRBJ1-2; maybe TRBD1 (5 bases). The CDR3 covers 14 residues. Germline V gene data show CDR1 as MDHEN and CDR2 as SYDVKM. The V end lost 8 bases, the J end lost 0 bases, and 13 bases lay between the germline ends. This chain's CDR3 is CASHRTSANYGYTF. The CDR3 bases are TGTGCCAGCCACAGGACATCGGCTAACTATGGCTACACCTTC.

The chain has TRBV4-1 and TRBJ2-3; D not certain. Germline lookup yields CDR1 MGHRA and CDR2 YSYEKL. The CDR3 spans 17 residues. Trimming shortened V by 1 base and J by 3 bases, and 17 bases separated the two germline ends. The CDR3: CASSQGTAGTRTDTQYF. The CDR3 coding sequence is TGCGCCAGCAGCCAAGGGACCGCCGGCACACGTACAGATACGCAGTATTTT.

The chain carries TRBV11-1 and TRBJ1-6; TRBD1 aligns across 7 bases. Looked up from germline, CDR1 is SGHAT and CDR2 is FQDESV (reference sequence). V gave up 1 base and J gave up 3 bases; unmatched junction bases: 0. This CDR3 has 15 residues. CDR3 loop: CASSLGTGYNSPLHF. DNA of the CDR3: TGTGCCAGCAGCTTAGGGACAGGCTATAATTCACCCCTCCACTTT.

This rearrangement joins TRBV6-5 to TRBJ1-6; D is perhaps TRBD1 (5 bases). The CDR3 extends over 15 amino acids. V lost 10 bases and J 3 bases, leaving 16 bases between the germline ends. Germline V CDR1 and CDR2: MNHEY, SVGAGI. CDR3 in amino acids: CATQKGQVYNSPLHF. The CDR3, as DNA: TGTGCCACCCAGAAGGGGCAGGTCTATAATTCACCCCTCCACTTT.

The chain carries TRBV7-2 and TRBJ1-5; 7 nucleotides agree with TRBD1. The CDR3 has 18 amino acids. Germline V CDR1 and CDR2: SGHTA, FQGNSA. V lost 5 bases, J lost 0 bases, and 13 bases stayed unmatched. CDR3 in DNA: TGTGCCAGCAGCCGGAAGGGGGCAGGTTCATATAGCAATCAGCCCCAGCATTTT. Encoded protein: CASSRKGAGSYSNQPQHF. The complete variable domain, with remaining parts taken from reference TRBV7-2 and TRBJ1-5, reads GAGVSQSPSNKVTEKGKDVELRCDPISGHTALYWYRQSLGQGLEFLIYFQGNSAPDKSGLPSDRFSAERTGGSVSTLTIQRTQQEDSAVYLCASSRKGAGSYSNQPQHFGDGTRLSIL.

In its sample, this clone was seen a few times. Other nucleotide sequences from this sample produce the same CDR3. The chain links TRBV6-6 to TRBJ1-6, with D perhaps matching TRBD1 (5 bases). CDR3 length: 14 residues. V shed 5 bases and J shed 4 bases, with 9 bases lying between them. Germline V gene data show CDR1 as MNHNY and CDR2 as SVGAGI (reference sequence). CDR3 bases: TGTGCCAGCAGTCGCCAGGGTTATAATTCACCCCTCCACTTT. It is translated as CASSRQGYNSPLHF.

The chain recombines TRBV11-3 with TRBJ2-5, with D unclear. The V end lost 1 base, the J end lost 5 bases, and 11 bases lay between the germline ends. Germline V lookup: CDR1 SGHNT, CDR2 YENEEA. The CDR3 spans 14 residues. CDR3 sequence: CASSLGQQRETQYF. Here the CDR3 DNA reads TGTGCCAGCAGCTTAGGCCAACAGAGGGAGACCCAGTACTTC.

The chain joins TRBV30 to TRBJ2-6; 9 positions match TRBD1. After removal of 3 bases from V and 2 bases from J, the junction contained 8 bases not matched to a gene. Germline loops: CDR1 GTSNPN, CDR2 SVGIG (reference sequence). The CDR3 consists of 17 residues. CDR3 coding DNA: TGTGCCTGGAGCCGGGACAGGGCGAGGACTGGGGCCAACGTCCTGACTTTC. Protein product: CAWSRDRARTGANVLTF.

The gene calls are TRBV11-2 and TRBJ1-4, with a possible D match to TRBD1 (6 bases). This CDR3 spans 13 amino acids. Germline CDR1 reads SGHAT; CDR2 reads FQNNGV. The V end was cut by 5 bases, the J end by 12 bases, with 16 bases between. The CDR3 bases are TGTGCCAGCAGCCTAGGAGGGGGTCAAGAACTGTTTTTT. This translates into CASSLGGGQELFF.

V is TRBV7-6 and J is TRBJ2-1; D not certain. The germline V gene has CDR1 SGHVS and CDR2 FNYEAQ. V lost 5 bases and J 5 bases, leaving 22 bases between the germline ends. The CDR3 runs to 17 residues. CDR3 sequence (DNA): TGTGCCAGCAGCGGCGACCTAGGGCAACTCCTCGACAATGAGCAGTTCTTC. Protein product: CASSGDLGQLLDNEQFF. The full variable domain, with the rest looked up from reference TRBV7-6 and TRBJ2-1, is GAGVSQSPRYKVTKRGQDVALRCDPISGHVSLYWYRQALGQGPEFLTYFNYEAQQDKSGLPNDRFSAERPEGSISTLTIQRTEQRDSAMYRCASSGDLGQLLDNEQFFGPGTRLTVL.

The chain recombines TRBV9 with TRBJ1-1, with unresolved D. The germline CDR1 and CDR2 sequences are SGDLS and YYNGEE. Trimming took 0 bases from V and 5 from J, leaving 8 bases between them. The CDR3 has 13 amino acids. CDR3 in amino acids: CASSVGSGTEAFF. DNA for the CDR3: TGTGCCAGCAGCGTAGGGTCGGGTACTGAAGCTTTCTTT.

The CDR3 protein is CASSFNSYTGELFF. In nucleotides, the CDR3 is TGTGCCAGCAGCTTCAACAGCTACACCGGGGAGCTGTTTTTT. V usage is TRBV5-8 and J usage is TRBJ2-2, with no clear D. The CDR3 totals 14 residues. Germline-derived CDR1 and CDR2 are SGHTS and YDEGEE. Trimming took off 2 bases at V and 3 bases at J, with 8 bases between the two ends.

The chain is built from TRBV2 and TRBJ2-2, with D perhaps TRBD2 (6 bases). The CDR3 covers 14 residues. Germline loops: CDR1 SNHLY, CDR2 FYNNEI. Trimming cost V 8 bases and J 0 bases, with 10 bases left between them. The CDR3 nucleotides are TGTGCCAGCGGGGGGACTGCGAACACCGGGGAGCTGTTTTTT. Its protein is CASGGTANTGELFF.

This clone was detected only once. The chain joins TRBV20-1 to TRBJ1-2; unclear D gene. V was clipped by 3 bases and J by 8 bases, with 10 bases between them. Per the germline V gene, CDR1 is DFQATT and CDR2 is SNEGSKA (reference sequence). The CDR3 loop spans 11 amino acids. For the CDR3, the DNA is TGCAGTGCTAGGGGTATCGGGGGCTACACCTTC. Its translation is CSARGIGGYTF.

The V gene is TRBV20-1, the J gene TRBJ1-5; D is unresolved. This CDR3 contains 11 residues. The V end was cut by 0 bases, the J end by 9 bases, with 6 bases between. Germline V CDR1 and CDR2: DFQATT, SNEGSKA (reference sequence). CDR3 sequence: CSARDLGPQHF. The CDR3 nucleotides read TGCAGTGCTAGAGATCTCGGGCCCCAGCATTTT.

In this sample, this clone turned up a few times. The V gene is TRBV19, the J gene TRBJ1-2; maybe TRBD1 (5 bases). Germline V gene lookup returns CDR1 LNHDA and CDR2 SQIVND (reference sequence). The germline V and J ends were trimmed by 3 bases and 8 bases, with 16 bases remaining between them. The CDR3 contains 14 residues. The CDR3 coding sequence is TGTGCCAGTAGTATTCAGGGAATGCTCTACGGCTACACCTTC. As protein: CASSIQGMLYGYTF.

This chain connects TRBV6-5 to TRBJ1-1, with D uncertain. The V gene's germline CDR1 is MNHEY and CDR2 SVGAGI. The length of the CDR3 is 12 residues. The V end was cut by 7 bases, the J end by 6 bases, with 12 bases between. The CDR3 region is CASTNGLAEAFF. In nucleotides, the CDR3 is TGTGCCAGCACGAATGGACTGGCTGAAGCTTTCTTT.

The V gene is TRBV9, the J gene TRBJ2-5; 11 bases align to TRBD2. The V gene end was trimmed by 4 bases and the J gene end by 3 bases; junction bases not matched to a gene: 2. Germline CDR1 SGDLS, CDR2 YYNGEE. This CDR3 contains 14 residues. DNA of the CDR3: TGTGCCAGCAGCTTGACTAGCGGGGAAGAGACCCAGTACTTC. Protein sequence: CASSLTSGEETQYF.

This clone was observed a few times. This chain uses TRBV30 with TRBJ1-1; D not certain. Looked up from germline, CDR1 is GTSNPN and CDR2 is SVGIG (reference sequence). This CDR3 is 14 amino acids long. Trimming pared 3 bases from V and 6 bases from J, leaving 17 bases between. The chain's CDR3 is CAWREGGNYPEAFF. The CDR3, as DNA: TGTGCCTGGAGGGAGGGAGGTAATTATCCTGAAGCTTTCTTT. Using reference TRBV30 and TRBJ1-1 for the parts outside the CDR3, the full variable domain is SQTIHQWPATLVQPVGSPLSLECTVEGTSNPNLYWYRQAAGRGLQLLFYSVGIGQISSEVPQNLSASRPQDRQFILSSKKLLLSDSGFYLCAWREGGNYPEAFFGQGTRLTVV.